The rows below give T cell receptor beta chains drawn from one sample of a study of cytomegalovirus exposure and HLA in healthy donors. Sequencing used immunoSEQ multiplex PCR; TCRdb keeps in-frame clones, though not all of them. The sample contains some 120,000 clones, about nine tenths of which appear only once. The specimen was PBMCs. These receptors all come from a man aged 25-45 years in good health and CMV-seronegative. CDR3s include the opening cysteine and the closing phenylalanine or tryptophan. The D gene is left open where the match is weak. Where a row states a size, it is once, few, many or the class of an expanded clone; other rows omit it.

V gene	J gene	clone size	D gene	CDR3 DNA	CDR3 protein
TRBV10-2	TRBJ1-1	-	TRBD1	TGCGCCAGCAGTGAGCCCGGGACAGTTGAAGCTTTCTTT	CASSEPGTVEAFF
TRBV11-2	TRBJ1-2	once	-	TGTGCCAGCAGCCTAATACCTGACAGGTTAGATGACTATGGCTACACCTTC	CASSLIPDRLDDYGYTF
TRBV4-1	TRBJ2-3	-	-	TGCGCCAGCAGCCAAGAGGTGCGGGGCACAGATACGCAGTATTTT	CASSQEVRGTDTQYF
TRBV13	TRBJ1-6	few	TRBD1	TGTGCCAGCAGCAGGGGACAGGGGCTATCACCCCTCCACTTT	CASSRGQGLSPLHF
TRBV4-1	TRBJ2-1	-	TRBD1	TGCGCCAGCAGCCATTTTGGGACAGGGACCGGCAATGAGCAGTTCTTC	CASSHFGTGTGNEQFF
TRBV7-2	TRBJ2-1	-	TRBD2	TGTGCCAGCAGCCTAGCGGGGGGTCCCTACAATGAGCAGTTCTTC	CASSLAGGPYNEQFF
TRBV27	TRBJ2-5	-	TRBD1	TGTGCCAGCAGTTTACAGGGGGCTAGAGGGACCCAGTACTTC	CASSLQGARGTQYF
TRBV11-2	TRBJ2-7	-	-	TGTGCCAGCAGCCTGGGGCCGACCTACGAGCAGTACTTC	CASSLGPTYEQYF
TRBV7-9	TRBJ2-5	-	TRBD1	TGTGCCAGCAGCTTGGACAGGGGACAAGAGACCCAGTACTTC	CASSLDRGQETQYF
TRBV10-3	TRBJ1-1	-	TRBD1	TGTGCCATCTCAGGGGGCATGGAAGCTTTCTTT	CAISGGMEAFF
TRBV6-4	TRBJ1-1	-	TRBD1	TGTGCCAGCAGTGACACCACAGGACAGGGCGTGAACACTGAAGCTTTCTTT	CASSDTTGQGVNTEAFF
TRBV28	TRBJ1-2	-	TRBD1	TGTGCCAGCAGTTCGCGACAGGGCTTCGGGTCTGGCTACACCTTC	CASSSRQGFGSGYTF
TRBV7-2	TRBJ1-2	-	-	TGTGCCAGCAGCTCAGAACAGGGTTATGGCTACACCTTC	CASSSEQGYGYTF
TRBV18	TRBJ1-2	-	-	TGTGCCAGCTCCGAGGGGGTTGACTATGGCTACACCTTC	CASSEGVDYGYTF
TRBV7-9	TRBJ2-2	once	TRBD1	TGTGCCAGCAGCTTAGGGACAGGGAACACCGGGGAGCTGTTTTTT	CASSLGTGNTGELFF
TRBV13	TRBJ2-2	-	-	TGTGCCAGCAGCCCACGGGGGAACACCGGGGAGCTGTTTTTT	CASSPRGNTGELFF
TRBV27	TRBJ2-3	-	-	TGTGCCAGCAGCCCCGGGTGGGGCTCCACAGATACGCAGTATTTT	CASSPGWGSTDTQYF
TRBV11-2	TRBJ2-5	-	TRBD1	TGTGCCAGCAGCTCAGGACAGGGTCGGGAGACCCAGTACTTC	CASSSGQGRETQYF
TRBV5-1	TRBJ1-4	-	TRBD1	TGCGCCAGCAGTCTGATCGACAGGGATAATGAAAAACTGTTTTTT	CASSLIDRDNEKLFF
TRBV12-5	TRBJ2-5	-	TRBD1	TGTGCTAGTGGTTCAGCGACAGGGGGAGGTGAGACCCAGTACTTC	CASGSATGGGETQYF
TRBV10-3	TRBJ2-6	once	TRBD1	TGTGCCATCAGTGGACAGGGTCTCTCTGGGGCCAACGTCCTGACTTTC	CAISGQGLSGANVLTF
TRBV9	TRBJ2-1	-	-	TGTGCCAGCAGCGTAGGGGTTAATACGGTGGCAGGAGGTGAGCAGTTCTTC	CASSVGVNTVAGGEQFF
TRBV19	TRBJ1-1	-	-	TGTGCCAGTAGTATGCGTCAGGAGAACACTGAAGCTTTCTTT	CASSMRQENTEAFF
TRBV7-6	TRBJ2-1	few	TRBD1	TGTGCCAGCAGCTTAGGACAGGGTTACAATGAGCAGTTCTTC	CASSLGQGYNEQFF
TRBV27	TRBJ1-1	-	TRBD1	TGTGCCAGCAGTTTTAGAGCGGACAGGCGGAAAGACCCCGAAGCTTTCTTT	CASSFRADRRKDPEAFF
TRBV19	TRBJ1-6	-	TRBD1	TGTGCCAGTAGTATGGAGGGGACAGGGGTCAACCTTGGTTATAATTCACCCCTCCACTTT	CASSMEGTGVNLGYNSPLHF
TRBV27	TRBJ1-2	-	-	TGTGCCAGCAGCCCGACAGACTTCTTAAACTATGGCTACACCTTC	CASSPTDFLNYGYTF
TRBV18	TRBJ1-1	-	-	TGTGCCAGCTCCTTTATTGTAGCTGGTCGGAACACTGAAGCTTTCTTT	CASSFIVAGRNTEAFF
TRBV6-5	TRBJ2-1	-	-	TGTGCCAGCAGTAGAGAAAGAAGGGAGTACAATGAGCAGTTCTTC	CASSRERREYNEQFF
TRBV6-5	TRBJ1-2	-	-	TGTGCCAGCAGTTACTCGATTGGACAAGGCTACACCTTC	CASSYSIGQGYTF
TRBV18	TRBJ2-2	-	-	TGTGCCAGCTCACCACCGGCGGGGCCCGGGGAGCTGTTTTTT	CASSPPAGPGELFF
TRBV5-1	TRBJ1-4	-	TRBD1	TGCGCCAGCAGCTCGAGGCCTGGACAGGGGTTGAGTATCACTAATGAAAAACTGTTTTTT	CASSSRPGQGLSITNEKLFF
TRBV28	TRBJ1-1	-	-	TGTGCCAGCAGTTTAAGGAGCCCTGAAGCTTTCTTT	CASSLRSPEAFF
TRBV6-6	TRBJ2-1	-	-	TGTGCCAGCACCGATAGCGGCGGCTCCTACAATGAGCAGTTCTTC	CASTDSGGSYNEQFF
TRBV4-3	TRBJ2-3	-	TRBD2	TGCGCCAGCAGCCTGGCTATAACTAGCGGGGGGGCCGTAGATACGCAGTATTTT	CASSLAITSGGAVDTQYF
TRBV27	TRBJ2-7	-	-	TGTGCTACCGTTTTTTTACGTGGAGTTCCCGACGAGCAGTACTTC	CATVFLRGVPDEQYF
TRBV7-2	TRBJ2-7	-	-	TGTGCCAGCAGCCCCCCCGGGGGCTACGAGCAGTACTTC	CASSPPGGYEQYF
TRBV4-3	TRBJ2-5	-	-	TGCGCCAGCAGTCCCCGGGACTCAAACCAAGAGACCCAGTACTTC	CASSPRDSNQETQYF
TRBV5-1	TRBJ1-5	once	-	TGCGCCAGCAGCTTCCAGGGTGGCAATCAGCCCCAGCATTTT	CASSFQGGNQPQHF
TRBV10-3	TRBJ2-7	-	-	TGTGCCATCAGTAACAGGGTAGCAGCCTACGAGCAGTACTTC	CAISNRVAAYEQYF
TRBV19	TRBJ2-1	-	-	TGTGCCAGTAGTATTGGGAGGTTCAATGAGCAGTTCTTC	CASSIGRFNEQFF
TRBV4-1	TRBJ1-4	-	-	TGCGCCAGCAGCATCCAAGATTTAGGGGGGGACGAAAAACTGTTTTTT	CASSIQDLGGDEKLFF
TRBV4-1	TRBJ2-3	-	-	TGCGCCAGCAGCCGCGGGACTCCCACAGATACGCAGTATTTT	CASSRGTPTDTQYF
TRBV19	TRBJ2-3	-	-	TGTGCCAGTAGTATAGTGCAGGATCGCACAGATACGCAGTATTTT	CASSIVQDRTDTQYF
TRBV6-5	TRBJ2-7	-	TRBD1	TGTGCCAGCAACAGGGGTGAGGTGGGGGAGCAGTACTTC	CASNRGEVGEQYF
TRBV15	TRBJ1-4	-	TRBD1	TGTGCCACCAGCAGGGGGACAGGAGGAGGTGAAAAACTGTTTTTT	CATSRGTGGGEKLFF
TRBV28	TRBJ2-3	-	TRBD1	TGTGCCAGCAGTTTATTTGGGACAGGGCACACAGATACGCAGTATTTT	CASSLFGTGHTDTQYF
TRBV19	TRBJ2-1	-	-	TGTGCCAGTAGTATAATGGCAGCGTCCTACAATGAGCAGTTCTTC	CASSIMAASYNEQFF
TRBV5-6	TRBJ1-1	-	TRBD1	TGTGCCAGCAGCTTGGATGGGACAGGGCTCGCTGAAGCTTTCTTT	CASSLDGTGLAEAFF
TRBV7-2	TRBJ2-7	-	TRBD2	TGTGCCAGCAGCTTCCCTCCCCGGGACTACCCAAGCGAGCAGTACTTC	CASSFPPRDYPSEQYF
TRBV6-5	TRBJ1-2	once	TRBD1	TGTGCCACCGGACAGGGGTATGGCTACACCTTC	CATGQGYGYTF